These 30 T cell receptor beta chains were all obtained from the same sample, sequenced in a study of T cells in tumors after PD-1 blockade. Profiling relied on immunoSEQ multiplex PCR, and the TCRdb table lists in-frame clones only, not all of them. The sample carries roughly 48,000 clones, 81% recorded once. Material: PBMCs, obtained before anti-PD-1 treatment. The receptor source for this set is a human donor with basal cell carcinoma.

This clone appeared a few times. The chain uses TRBV20-1 and TRBJ1-5, with a possible D match to TRBD1 (6 bases). Trimming removed 3 bases from V and 0 bases from J, with 15 bases in between. The CDR3 is made up of 16 amino acids. The germline gives CDR1 DFQATT, CDR2 SNEGSKA (reference sequence). Here the CDR3 DNA reads TGCAGTGCTAGTCTACAGGGCCCTTATAGCAATCAGCCCCAGCATTTT. It codes for CSASLQGPYSNQPQHF.

The J gene is TRBJ1-2, the V gene TRBV5-5, with a tentative D call TRBD1 (5 bases). The CDR3 consists of 14 residues. Deletions cut 0 bases from V and 4 bases from J, with 10 bases between. The germline V gene encodes CDR1 SGHKS and CDR2 YYEKEE (reference sequence). DNA of the CDR3: TGTGCCAGCAGCTTGGGGGGGGTAGGCTATGGCTACACCTTC. Translated, it gives CASSLGGVGYGYTF.

This clone was seen more than once but under ten times. The CDR3 reads CASSDTSGGANEQFF. As DNA, the CDR3 is TGTGCCAGCAGTGACACTAGCGGGGGGGCCAATGAGCAGTTCTTC. This chain uses TRBV6-4 with TRBJ2-1, with 13 bases fitting TRBD2. With V trimmed by 2 bases and J by 6 bases, 1 base remained unmatched. The length of the CDR3 is 15 residues. Germline CDR1 and CDR2: MRHNA and SNTAGT.

This chain joins TRBV19 and TRBJ1-4; D is unresolved. Germline V CDR1 and CDR2: LNHDA, SQIVND (reference sequence). The germline V and J ends were trimmed by 3 bases and 7 bases, with 6 bases remaining between them. The CDR3 runs 12 residues. CDR3 sequence (DNA): TGTGCCAGTAGTATTCTAGGTGAAAAACTGTTTTTT. Translated, it gives CASSILGEKLFF. Variable domain in full (rest from reference TRBV19 and TRBJ1-4): DGGITQSPKYLFRKEGQNVTLSCEQNLNHDAMYWYRQDPGQGLRLIYYSQIVNDFQKGDIAEGYSVSREKKESFPLTVTSAQKNPTAFYLCASSILGEKLFFGSGTQLSVL.

The rearrangement joins TRBV5-1 to TRBJ1-3; D possibly corresponds to TRBD1 (5 bases). The germline gives CDR1 SGHRS, CDR2 YFSETQ. CDR3 size: 14 residues. V was clipped by 1 base and J by 0 bases, with 5 bases between them. This CDR3 reads CASSLTGSGNTIYF. CDR3 DNA sequence: TGCGCCAGCAGCTTGACAGGCTCTGGAAACACCATATATTTT.

The chain uses TRBV30 and TRBJ2-5, with 7 positions matching TRBD1. The CDR3 is made up of 14 amino acids. CDR1 and CDR2 from the germline V gene are GTSNPN and SVGIG (reference sequence). Trimming cost V 7 bases and J 2 bases; bases outside gene matches: 10. CDR3 protein: CAYLGDSVQETQYF. In DNA, the CDR3 is TGTGCCTACCTAGGGGACAGTGTTCAAGAGACCCAGTACTTC.

The chain has TRBV19 and TRBJ2-1; 9 bases align to TRBD1. Germline loops: CDR1 LNHDA, CDR2 SQIVND (reference sequence). This CDR3 contains 18 residues. J gave up 7 bases and V 5 bases, and 18 bases lay outside the gene matches. The CDR3 loop reads CASSYAPPGTGKGNEQFF. The CDR3 nucleotides are TGTGCCAGTAGTTATGCCCCGCCCGGGACAGGGAAAGGTAATGAGCAGTTCTTC. Full variable domain (remainder filled in from reference TRBV19 and TRBJ2-1): DGGITQSPKYLFRKEGQNVTLSCEQNLNHDAMYWYRQDPGQGLRLIYYSQIVNDFQKGDIAEGYSVSREKKESFPLTVTSAQKNPTAFYLCASSYAPPGTGKGNEQFFGPGTRLTVL.

The chain is built from TRBV7-9 and TRBJ1-1; weak D call: TRBD1 (5 bases). V was trimmed by 7 bases and J by 6 bases, leaving 21 bases between them. This CDR3 region has 15 residues. The germline V gene has CDR1 SEHNR and CDR2 FQNEAQ (reference sequence). As DNA, the CDR3 is TGTGCCAGCACCCCCTTGGGCGGGGGATGGTCTGAAGCTTTCTTT. It translates to CASTPLGGGWSEAFF. The variable domain in full, completed from reference TRBV7-9 and TRBJ1-1, reads DTGVSQNPRHKITKRGQNVTFRCDPISEHNRLYWYRQTLGQGPEFLTYFQNEAQLEKSRLLSDRFSAERPKGSFSTLEIQRTEQGDSAMYLCASTPLGGGWSEAFFGQGTRLTVV.

The chain has TRBV24-1 and TRBJ2-3; TRBD1 or TRBD2 may be the D gene (5 bases each). Germline V gene lookup returns CDR1 KGHDR and CDR2 SFDVKD. V lost 10 bases, J lost 6 bases, and 10 bases lay in between. The CDR3 runs 11 residues. CDR3 coding DNA: TGTGCCACTCAATGGGGGGATACGCAGTATTTT. Translated: CATQWGDTQYF.

CDR3 nucleotides: TGCGCCAGCAGTGAGTCGGTTGTCTACGAGCAGTACTTC. Its protein product is CASSESVVYEQYF. The chain is built from TRBV10-2 and TRBJ2-7; D ambiguous. Per germline, CDR1 WSHSY and CDR2 SAAADI. There are 13 residues in the CDR3. Trimming shortened V by 0 bases and J by 3 bases, and 6 bases separated the two germline ends.

There are a few counts of this clone. This chain connects TRBV2 to TRBJ2-5, with 11 bases matching TRBD2. The CDR3 spans 17 residues. CDR1 is SNHLY and CDR2 is FYNNEI in the germline V gene. V was clipped by 6 bases and J by 4 bases; unmatched bases: 13. CDR3 loop: CASRWGRVAGGRETQYF. The CDR3, as DNA: TGTGCCAGCAGGTGGGGTAGGGTAGCGGGGGGGCGAGAGACCCAGTACTTC.

The gene calls are TRBV24-1 and TRBJ2-7; D uncertain. This CDR3 region has 16 residues. V lost 4 bases and J 1 base, leaving 16 bases between the germline ends. Germline CDR1 is KGHDR and CDR2 is SFDVKD. The CDR3 protein is CATSDPGRIKSYEQYF. The CDR3 coding sequence is TGTGCCACCAGTGACCCCGGACGTATTAAGTCCTACGAGCAGTACTTC.

This sequence joins TRBV15 and TRBJ2-1; D perhaps matches TRBD2 (6 bases). V was trimmed by 6 bases and J by 8 bases, leaving 20 bases between them. The CDR3 has 15 amino acids. Germline lookup yields CDR1 LNHNV and CDR2 YYDKDF (reference sequence). For the CDR3, the DNA is TGTGCCACCAGGGAGTTACAAAGGGGAGGCGATGAGCAGTTCTTC. Translating it yields CATRELQRGGDEQFF.

The chain links TRBV18 to TRBJ1-4, with 7 nucleotides matching TRBD1. CDR3 length: 14 residues. Per the germline V gene, CDR1 is KGHSH and CDR2 is LQKENI. Germline trimming cut 3 bases from V and 8 bases from J; bases unmatched to any gene: 6. The CDR3 region is CASSPTGWSEKLFF. DNA for the CDR3: TGTGCCAGCTCACCGACAGGGTGGTCGGAAAAACTGTTTTTT.

The V call is TRBV6-5, the J call TRBJ2-3; TRBD1 agrees at 9 bases. The CDR3 runs to 14 residues. The V and J ends lost 2 bases and 4 bases, in that order; junction bases with no gene match: 1. Germline V gives CDR1 MNHEY, CDR2 SVGAGI. The CDR3 here is CASSYDRGADTQYF. The CDR3 bases are TGTGCCAGCAGTTACGACAGGGGGGCAGATACGCAGTATTTT.

This chain uses TRBV19 with TRBJ1-2, with 8 positions matching TRBD1. After removal of 6 bases from V and 2 bases from J, the junction contained 2 bases not matched to a gene. The CDR3 sequence is 13 residues long. Germline V gene sequence: CDR1 LNHDA, CDR2 SQIVND (reference sequence). CDR3: CASRGQENYGYTF. The CDR3, as DNA: TGTGCCAGTAGGGGACAGGAAAACTATGGCTACACCTTC.

This clone counts as medium-sized. V gene TRBV5-4 combines with J gene TRBJ1-1; D may be TRBD1 (5 bases). The CDR3 is 14 residues long. With 1 base removed from V and 4 bases from J, the gap between germline ends came to 11 bases. CDR1 and CDR2 (germline): SGHNT, YYREEE (reference sequence). CDR3: CASSLFGRGTEAFF. The CDR3 nucleotides read TGTGCCAGCAGCTTGTTCGGGAGGGGCACTGAAGCTTTCTTT.

The chain is built from TRBV19 and TRBJ2-3; perhaps TRBD1 as D (6 bases). CDR3 length equals 17 residues. From germline, CDR1 is LNHDA and CDR2 SQIVND (reference sequence). Trimming left V 4 bases short and J 0 bases short, with 17 bases between. In nucleotides, the CDR3 is TGTGCCAGTAGTAAGTTCTGGACAGTAGCTAGCACAGATACGCAGTATTTT. Translating gives CASSKFWTVASTDTQYF. Supplemented by reference TRBV19 and TRBJ2-3, the full variable domain reads DGGITQSPKYLFRKEGQNVTLSCEQNLNHDAMYWYRQDPGQGLRLIYYSQIVNDFQKGDIAEGYSVSREKKESFPLTVTSAQKNPTAFYLCASSKFWTVASTDTQYFGPGTRLTVL.

This chain joins TRBV6-5 and TRBJ1-1; no clear D. Trimming left V 0 bases short and J 0 bases short, with 8 bases between. This CDR3 contains 15 residues. Germline V lookup: CDR1 MNHEY, CDR2 SVGAGI. CDR3 bases: TGTGCCAGCAGTTACTCGAGGTTTATGAACACTGAAGCTTTCTTT. Translation: CASSYSRFMNTEAFF.

The J gene is TRBJ1-5, the V gene TRBV19; D is perhaps TRBD1 (5 bases). This CDR3 region has 13 residues. Germline CDR1 LNHDA, CDR2 SQIVND (reference sequence). Trimming took off 8 bases at V and 6 bases at J, with 14 bases between the two ends. Here the CDR3 reads CASVGHFSQPQHF. In nucleotides, the CDR3 is TGTGCCAGTGTTGGACATTTCTCTCAGCCCCAGCATTTT.

The genes are TRBV9 and TRBJ2-2; D remains unclear. Germline values: CDR1 SGDLS, CDR2 YYNGEE. The CDR3 is made up of 14 amino acids. V was trimmed by 0 bases and J by 2 bases, leaving 5 bases between them. CDR3 residues: CASSVGLNTGELFF. The CDR3, as DNA: TGTGCCAGCAGCGTAGGACTTAACACCGGGGAGCTGTTTTTT.

The chain couples TRBV7-9 to TRBJ1-1, with TRBD1 as a possible D gene (6 bases). V lost 3 bases, J lost 11 bases, and 22 bases lay in between. The CDR3 is made up of 15 amino acids. Germline CDR1 SEHNR, CDR2 FQNEAQ (reference sequence). This CDR3 reads CASSFRWDTGREAFF. The CDR3 bases are TGTGCCAGCAGCTTTCGCTGGGACACCGGGAGGGAGGCTTTCTTT. Full variable domain (outside the CDR3, taken from reference TRBV7-9 and TRBJ1-1): DTGVSQNPRHKITKRGQNVTFRCDPISEHNRLYWYRQTLGQGPEFLTYFQNEAQLEKSRLLSDRFSAERPKGSFSTLEIQRTEQGDSAMYLCASSFRWDTGREAFFGQGTRLTVV.

This chain links TRBV7-9 with TRBJ2-7; D could derive from TRBD1 or TRBD2 (6 bases each). V dropped 2 bases and J dropped 5 bases, with 10 bases sitting between them. The CDR3 spans 13 residues. The V gene's germline CDR1 is SEHNR and CDR2 FQNEAQ (reference sequence). CDR3 residues: CASSLNREDEQYF. The CDR3 bases are TGTGCCAGCAGCTTAAACAGGGAGGACGAGCAGTACTTC.

This clone appeared a few times. The chain has TRBV24-1 and TRBJ2-1; possibly TRBD2 for D (7 bases). Germline lookup yields CDR1 KGHDR and CDR2 SFDVKD. Trimming removed 1 base at V and 3 bases at J, with 15 bases between. The CDR3 extends over 17 amino acids. The CDR3 region has the DNA TGTGCCACCAGTGATTTCCCGGGGGGCGGGCGCTACAATGAGCAGTTCTTC. It yields the protein CATSDFPGGGRYNEQFF.

This clone showed up just once. The CDR3 region is CASSLIIGGNTEAFF. CDR3 coding DNA: TGTGCCAGCAGCTTAATAATCGGAGGGAACACTGAAGCTTTCTTT. The chain uses TRBV7-9 and TRBJ1-1; D not resolved. V lost 2 bases, J lost 1 base, and 11 bases lay in between. The CDR3 length is 15 residues. CDR1 SEHNR and CDR2 FQNEAQ come from the germline V gene (reference sequence).

This chain links TRBV3-1 (or the pseudogene TRBV3-2) with TRBJ2-7, with D perhaps matching TRBD2 (6 bases). Deletions cut 0 bases from V and 3 bases from J, with 9 bases between. The CDR3 loop spans 14 amino acids. Germline-derived CDR1 and CDR2 are LGHDT and YNNKEL (reference sequence). CDR3 DNA sequence: TGTGCCAGCAGCCAAGATACTAGCCACTACGAGCAGTACTTC. Its protein product is CASSQDTSHYEQYF.

The chain is built from TRBV29-1 and TRBJ2-7; 11 bases are shared with TRBD2. V was pared by 4 bases and J by 7 bases, with 6 bases of the junction left unmatched. Per the germline V gene, CDR1 is SQVTM and CDR2 is ANQGSEA. The CDR3 spans 13 residues. Here the CDR3 DNA reads TGCAGCGTTGGACTAGCGGGGTTAGATGAGCAGTACTTC. Its translation: CSVGLAGLDEQYF.

The rearrangement links TRBV5-3 to TRBJ2-7; TRBD1 matches at 7 bases. TRBV5-3 carries the ORF label, with uncertain function. The length of the CDR3 is 13 residues. The trim removed 4 bases at V and 2 bases at J, leaving 3 bases unmatched. CDR3 DNA sequence: TGTGCCAGAAGCCTAGGGACAGCCTACGAGCAGTACTTC. It encodes CARSLGTAYEQYF.

The table lists this clone with a few counts. The chain links TRBV6-6 to TRBJ1-2; D is unclear. Germline V gene data show CDR1 as MNHNY and CDR2 as SVGAGI (reference sequence). The CDR3 runs 11 residues. Trimming shortened V by 5 bases and J by 3 bases, and 4 bases separated the two germline ends. Here the CDR3 reads CASSQDYGYTF. The CDR3 DNA follows: TGTGCCAGCAGTCAGGACTATGGCTACACCTTC.

In this sample, this clone is medium-sized (0.01 to 0.1%). At the DNA level, this CDR3 is encoded by other sequences in the same sample as well. CDR3 protein: CASRDRENQPQHF. DNA of the CDR3: TGTGCCAGCAGAGACAGGGAGAATCAGCCCCAGCATTTT. The chain employs TRBV2 and TRBJ1-5, with 7 bases that match TRBD1. The germline gives CDR1 SNHLY, CDR2 FYNNEI. V dropped 6 bases and J dropped 4; count of bases not matched to a gene: 3. The CDR3 has 13 amino acids.